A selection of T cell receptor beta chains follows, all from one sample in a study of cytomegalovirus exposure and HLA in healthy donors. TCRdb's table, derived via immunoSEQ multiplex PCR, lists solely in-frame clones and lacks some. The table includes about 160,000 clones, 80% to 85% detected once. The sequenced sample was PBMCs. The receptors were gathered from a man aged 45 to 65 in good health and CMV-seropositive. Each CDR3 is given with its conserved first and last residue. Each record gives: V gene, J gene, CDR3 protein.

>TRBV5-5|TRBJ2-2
CASSFQNTGELFF
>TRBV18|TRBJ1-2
CASSPGQDYGYTF
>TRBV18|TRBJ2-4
CASSPGQGLAKNIQYF
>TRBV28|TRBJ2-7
CASSMGWGGQIYEQYF
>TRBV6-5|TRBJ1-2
CASRLQGAYGYTF
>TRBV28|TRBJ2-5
CASSPRTRQETQYF
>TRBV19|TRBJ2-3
CASRRLAGVADTQYF
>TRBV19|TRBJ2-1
CASSIPPGLAGGRVYNEQFF
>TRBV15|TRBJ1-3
CATSGQGNSGNTIYF
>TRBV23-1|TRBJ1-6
CASSQPDRGRNSPLHF
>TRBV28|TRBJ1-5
CASIVRWQGSNQPQHF
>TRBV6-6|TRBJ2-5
CASRTGQGQETQYF
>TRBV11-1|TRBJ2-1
CASSLNIPNEQFF
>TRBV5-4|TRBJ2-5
CASSLQETQYF
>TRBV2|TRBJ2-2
CASSLGLAGDTGELFF
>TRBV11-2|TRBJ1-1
CASSLDRGTEAFF
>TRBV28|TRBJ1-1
CATTGGVTEAFF
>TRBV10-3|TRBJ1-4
CAISRDRVATNEKLFF
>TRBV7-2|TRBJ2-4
CASSLGQGFGNIQYF
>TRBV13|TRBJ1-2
CASSLGTGDNYGYTF
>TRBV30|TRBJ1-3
CAWSLAWSSGNTIYF
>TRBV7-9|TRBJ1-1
CASSLGGGEAFF
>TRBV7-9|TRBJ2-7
CASSSLGGGLGEQYF
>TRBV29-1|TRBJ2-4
CSVEAPHKDRGAKNIQYF
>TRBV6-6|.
CASSEGLAENYEQYF
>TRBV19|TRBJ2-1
CASNQGLAAYNEQFF
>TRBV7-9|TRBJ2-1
CASSPLAGVNEQFF
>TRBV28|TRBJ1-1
CASSPRGSTEAFF
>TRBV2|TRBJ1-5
CASSEGPRQPQHF
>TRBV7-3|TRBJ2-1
CASSLTGGLAGVVEFF
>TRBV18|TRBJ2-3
CASSPHQGSADTQYF
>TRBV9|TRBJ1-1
CASSAYQGAAFF
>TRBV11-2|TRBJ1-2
CASSLTGLRGYTF
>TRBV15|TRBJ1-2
CATSSRQGYSYGYTF
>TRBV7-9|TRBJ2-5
CASSLASGKETQYF
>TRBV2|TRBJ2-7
CASRETSNPYEQYF
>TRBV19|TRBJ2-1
CASSNRGGKREESVSSYNEQFF
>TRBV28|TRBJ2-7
CASSGGTSGSYEQYF
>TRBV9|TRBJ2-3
CASSVGLADSTDTQYF
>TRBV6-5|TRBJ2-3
CASSYGGGTDTQYF
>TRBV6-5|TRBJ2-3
CASSQTLSRGYTQYF
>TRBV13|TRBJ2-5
CASSGGQGLETQYF
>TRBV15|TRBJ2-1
CATSRAGQYNEQFF
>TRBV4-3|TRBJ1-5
CASSQQGGSQPQHF
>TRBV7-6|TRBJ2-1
CASSYGQGRGYNEQFF
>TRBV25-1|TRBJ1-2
CASSPRNSQGTSYTF
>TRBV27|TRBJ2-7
CASSPVSGQGGNEQYF
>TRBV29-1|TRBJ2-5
CSVEWRGWGETQYF
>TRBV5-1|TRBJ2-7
CASTADNSYEQYF